A selection of T cell receptor beta chains follows, all from one sample in a study of blood T cell repertoires in COVID-19. Clones were read by immunoSEQ multiplex PCR, and TCRdb kept only the in-frame ones, dropping some. The table records about 170,000 clones, around four fifths of them present only once. The sequenced sample was peripheral blood. These receptors were collected from a woman of 80 years or more with active or convalescent COVID-19. Both conserved end residues are part of each CDR3. A D gene is named only where the DNA matches it firmly. Clone size appears in some rows only: once, few, many, or a class for an expanded clone.

-,TRBJ2-1,-,TRBV29-1,CSGEDYNEQFF,TGCAGCGGGGAGGATTACAATGAGCAGTTCTTC
-,TRBJ1-1,-,TRBV19,CASRQASNQMNTEAFF,TGTGCCAGTAGACAGGCCTCGAACCAAATGAACACTGAAGCTTTCTTT
-,TRBJ1-2,once,TRBV10-3,CAISESGTPGMHYGYTF,TGTGCCATCAGTGAGTCTGGGACTCCGGGTATGCACTATGGCTACACCTTC
TRBD1,TRBJ1-4,-,TRBV5-1,CASSLGGGVGLEKLFF,TGCGCCAGCAGCTTGGGAGGGGGCGTGGGGCTTGAAAAACTGTTTTTT
-,TRBJ2-2,-,TRBV19,CASSIEEVTGELFF,TGTGCCAGTAGTATAGAAGAGGTAACCGGGGAGCTGTTTTTT
-,TRBJ2-1,-,TRBV5-1,CASSLGLHEAFF,TGCGCCAGCAGCTTGGGCCTCCACGAGGCGTTCTTC
TRBD1,TRBJ2-5,few,TRBV11-2,CASSFGQGNAETQYF,TGTGCCAGCAGTTTTGGACAGGGTAACGCGGAGACCCAGTACTTC
TRBD1,TRBJ2-6,-,TRBV4-3,CASSQDLTGVLSGANVLTF,TGCGCCAGCAGCCAAGATCTAACAGGGGTCCTCTCTGGGGCCAACGTCCTGACTTTC
TRBD1,TRBJ1-1,-,TRBV19,CASRDGDSSAFF,TGTGCCAGTAGGGACGGGGACAGTTCGGCTTTCTTT
-,TRBJ1-1,-,TRBV4-3,CASSPDRVNTEAFF,TGCGCCAGCAGCCCCGACAGAGTGAACACTGAAGCTTTCTTT
-,TRBJ1-2,-,TRBV6-1,CASSEAHSYYGYTF,TGTGCCAGCAGTGAAGCTCACAGCTACTATGGCTACACCTTC
-,TRBJ2-2,-,TRBV29-1,CSVEVRAGTGELFF,TGCAGCGTTGAAGTGCGAGCGGGCACCGGGGAGCTGTTTTTT
-,TRBJ1-1,-,TRBV7-3,CASSSGGNTEAFF,TGTGCCAGCAGCTCCGGGGGGAACACTGAAGCTTTCTTT
TRBD2,TRBJ2-5,-,TRBV7-2,CASSLNPAGGQETQYF,TGTGCCAGCAGCCTCAACCCAGCGGGGGGGCAAGAGACCCAGTACTTC
TRBD1,TRBJ1-5,-,TRBV5-1,CASSLVPTGGLSNQPQHF,TGCGCCAGCAGCTTGGTACCGACAGGGGGACTTAGCAATCAGCCCCAGCATTTT
-,TRBJ2-7,-,TRBV10-3,CAISTETGLSSYEQYF,TGTGCCATCAGCACTGAAACAGGGCTGAGCTCCTACGAGCAGTACTTC
-,TRBJ2-7,-,TRBV5-1,CASSLSGVRNDYEQYF,TGCGCCAGCAGCTTGTCGGGAGTTAGGAACGACTACGAGCAGTACTTC
-,TRBJ2-7,few,TRBV3-1/TRBV3-2,CASSQYYSYEQYF,TGTGCCAGCAGCCAATATTACAGCTACGAGCAGTACTTC
TRBD1,TRBJ1-1,-,TRBV6-6,CASSYSPGGLTEAFF,TGTGCCAGCAGTTACTCCCCAGGGGGTTTAACTGAAGCTTTCTTT
-,TRBJ2-7,-,TRBV5-4,CASSLASSRAYEQYF,TGTGCCAGCAGCTTGGCGTCTAGCAGAGCCTACGAGCAGTACTTC
TRBD1,TRBJ1-4,-,TRBV9,CASSYRDRGATNEKLFF,TGTGCCAGCAGCTACCGGGACAGGGGTGCCACTAATGAAAAACTGTTTTTT
-,TRBJ1-2,-,TRBV27,CASRMGAANYGYTF,TGTGCCAGCAGAATGGGGGCGGCTAACTATGGCTACACCTTC
TRBD1,TRBJ1-2,few,TRBV12-3/TRBV12-4,CASSPTGDYGYTF,TGTGCCAGCAGCCCTACAGGGGACTATGGCTACACCTTC
TRBD1,TRBJ1-1,-,TRBV18,CASSPTGATEAFF,TGTGCCAGCTCACCGACAGGGGCCACTGAAGCTTTCTTT
-,TRBJ2-7,-,TRBV2,CASRKGRYEQYF,TGTGCCAGCAGAAAAGGGAGGTACGAGCAGTACTTC
-,TRBJ2-3,-,TRBV6-6,CASSPSEVTQYF,TGTGCCAGCAGTCCCTCGGAGGTTACGCAGTATTTT
-,TRBJ1-1,once,TRBV5-8,CASSLVLGAAEAFF,TGTGCCAGCAGCTTGGTATTGGGGGCGGCTGAAGCTTTCTTT
TRBD1,TRBJ1-5,-,TRBV19,CASTFRGHNQPQHF,TGTGCCAGTACCTTCAGGGGGCACAATCAGCCCCAGCATTTT
TRBD2,TRBJ2-1,-,TRBV12-5,CASGLSTSGGAEEQFF,TGTGCTAGTGGTTTGTCTACTAGCGGGGGGGCAGAGGAGCAGTTCTTC
TRBD1,TRBJ2-2,-,TRBV27,CASSFTDRGYVNTGELFF,TGTGCCAGCAGTTTTACGGACAGGGGATATGTTAACACCGGGGAGCTGTTTTTT
TRBD1,TRBJ1-6,-,TRBV10-2,CASRIAGTENSPLHF,TGCGCCAGCAGGATAGCCGGGACAGAAAATTCACCCCTCCACTTT
-,TRBJ1-3,-,TRBV2,CASTEAASGNTIYF,TGTGCCAGCACCGAGGCGGCTTCTGGAAACACCATATATTTT
-,TRBJ1-1,-,TRBV2,CASRPQGFTEAFF,TGTGCCAGCAGGCCCCAGGGATTTACTGAAGCTTTCTTT
-,TRBJ2-2,-,TRBV19,CASSNRDFNTGELFF,TGTGCCAGTAGTAACCGGGACTTCAACACCGGGGAGCTGTTTTTT
-,TRBJ1-1,-,TRBV3-1/TRBV3-2,CASSQERLAGAFF,TGTGCCAGCAGCCAAGAAAGGCTAGCCGGGGCTTTCTTT
-,TRBJ2-3,-,TRBV19,CASSIGPGSTDTQYF,TGTGCCAGTAGTATTGGGCCGGGGAGCACAGATACGCAGTATTTT
TRBD2,TRBJ2-7,-,TRBV5-5,CASSILERGAGEQYF,TGTGCCAGCAGCATCCTCGAGCGGGGGGCCGGCGAGCAGTACTTC
-,TRBJ1-2,-,TRBV25-1,CASSGQIYGYTF,TGTGCCAGCAGTGGACAGATCTATGGCTACACCTTC
-,TRBJ1-2,-,TRBV29-1,CSVDQVSNYGYTF,TGCAGCGTTGATCAGGTCTCTAACTATGGCTACACCTTC
-,TRBJ1-3,-,TRBV29-1,CSVTATGSGNTIYF,TGCAGCGTGACAGCCACGGGCTCTGGAAACACCATATATTTT
TRBD1,TRBJ2-4,few,TRBV6-5,CASSYGGQAAKNIQYF,TGTGCCAGCAGTTACGGGGGACAGGCAGCCAAAAACATTCAGTACTTC
TRBD1,TRBJ1-5,-,TRBV7-2,CASSTPGQWNQPQHF,TGTGCCAGCAGCACCCCGGGACAGTGGAATCAGCCCCAGCATTTT
-,TRBJ1-2,-,TRBV6-5,CASSSQIYGYTF,TGTGCCAGCAGTTCCCAAATTTATGGCTACACCTTC
-,TRBJ1-2,once,TRBV7-2,CASSLWERSYTF,TGTGCCAGCAGCTTATGGGAGAGGAGCTACACCTTC
TRBD1,TRBJ1-5,-,TRBV10-3,CATDRGYDQPQHF,TGTGCCACGGACAGGGGGTATGATCAGCCCCAGCATTTT
TRBD1,TRBJ1-6,once,TRBV27,CASSFFGQGSLNSPLHF,TGTGCCAGCAGCTTCTTCGGACAGGGGAGTTTGAATTCACCCCTCCACTTT